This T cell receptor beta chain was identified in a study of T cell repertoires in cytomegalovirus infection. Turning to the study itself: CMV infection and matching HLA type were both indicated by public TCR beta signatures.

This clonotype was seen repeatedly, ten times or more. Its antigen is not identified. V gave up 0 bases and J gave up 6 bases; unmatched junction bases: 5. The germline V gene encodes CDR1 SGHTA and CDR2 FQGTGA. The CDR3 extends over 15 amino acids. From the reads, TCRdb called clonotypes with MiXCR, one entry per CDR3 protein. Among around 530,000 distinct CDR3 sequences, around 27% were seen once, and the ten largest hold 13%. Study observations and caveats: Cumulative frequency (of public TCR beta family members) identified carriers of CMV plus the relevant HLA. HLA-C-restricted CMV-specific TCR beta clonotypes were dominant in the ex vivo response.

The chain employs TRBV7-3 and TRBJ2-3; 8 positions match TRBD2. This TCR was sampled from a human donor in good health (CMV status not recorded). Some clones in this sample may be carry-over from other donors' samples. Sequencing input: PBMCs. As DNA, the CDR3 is TGTGCCAGCAGCTTAACTAGCGGGACATCTGATACGCAGTATTTT. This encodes CASSLTSGTSDTQYF.